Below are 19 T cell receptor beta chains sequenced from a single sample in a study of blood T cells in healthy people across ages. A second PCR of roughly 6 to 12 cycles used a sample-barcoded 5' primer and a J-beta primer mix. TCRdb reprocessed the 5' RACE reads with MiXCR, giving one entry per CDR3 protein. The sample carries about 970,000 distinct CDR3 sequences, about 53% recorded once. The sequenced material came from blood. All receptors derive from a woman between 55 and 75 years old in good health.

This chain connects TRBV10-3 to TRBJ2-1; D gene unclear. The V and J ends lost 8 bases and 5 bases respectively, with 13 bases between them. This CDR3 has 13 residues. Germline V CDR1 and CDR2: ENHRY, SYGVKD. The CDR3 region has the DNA TGTGCCATCCGACCTAGTACGGACAATGAGCAGTTCTTC. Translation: CAIRPSTDNEQFF.

In DNA form, the CDR3 reads TGTGCCAGCAGCTGGAATAGCGGGGTTAGGGATGAGCAGTTCTTC. Translating gives CASSWNSGVRDEQFF. V and J are TRBV7-9 and TRBJ2-1, with TRBD2 matching over 8 bases. From germline, CDR1 is SEHNR and CDR2 FQNEAQ (reference sequence). Germline trimming cut 4 bases from V and 8 bases from J; bases unmatched to any gene: 10. The CDR3 contains 15 residues.

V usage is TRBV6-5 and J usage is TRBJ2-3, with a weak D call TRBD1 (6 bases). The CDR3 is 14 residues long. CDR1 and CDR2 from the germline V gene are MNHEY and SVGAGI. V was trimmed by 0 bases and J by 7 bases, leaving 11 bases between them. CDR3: CASSYSNRAHTQYF. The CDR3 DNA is TGTGCCAGCAGTTACTCGAACAGGGCTCATACGCAGTATTTT.

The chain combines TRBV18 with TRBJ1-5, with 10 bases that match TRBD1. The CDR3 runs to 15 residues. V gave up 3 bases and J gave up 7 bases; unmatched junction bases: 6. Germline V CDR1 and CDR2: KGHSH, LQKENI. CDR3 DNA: TGTGCCAGCTCACCTGCCGGGACAGGGGACCAGCCCCAGCATTTT. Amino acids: CASSPAGTGDQPQHF.

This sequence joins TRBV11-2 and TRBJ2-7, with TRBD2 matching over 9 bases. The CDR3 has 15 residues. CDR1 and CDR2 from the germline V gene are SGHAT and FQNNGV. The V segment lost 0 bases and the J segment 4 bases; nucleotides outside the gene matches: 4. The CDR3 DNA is TGTGCCAGCAGCTTAGATAGCGGGAGATGGTACGAGCAGTACTTC. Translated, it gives CASSLDSGRWYEQYF.

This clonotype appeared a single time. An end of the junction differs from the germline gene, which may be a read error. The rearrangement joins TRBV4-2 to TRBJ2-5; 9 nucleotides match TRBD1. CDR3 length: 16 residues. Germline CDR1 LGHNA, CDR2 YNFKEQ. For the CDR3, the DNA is TGTGCCGGCAGGCAGACGGGACAGGGCCTCCAAGAGACCCAGTACTTC. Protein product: CAGRQTGQGLQETQYF.

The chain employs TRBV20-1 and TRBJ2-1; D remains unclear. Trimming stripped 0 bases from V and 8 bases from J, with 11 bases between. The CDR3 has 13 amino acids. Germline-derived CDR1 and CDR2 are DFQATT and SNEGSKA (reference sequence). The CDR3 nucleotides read TGCAGTGCTAGAGACGACGGCCACGATGAGCAGTTCTTC. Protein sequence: CSARDDGHDEQFF.

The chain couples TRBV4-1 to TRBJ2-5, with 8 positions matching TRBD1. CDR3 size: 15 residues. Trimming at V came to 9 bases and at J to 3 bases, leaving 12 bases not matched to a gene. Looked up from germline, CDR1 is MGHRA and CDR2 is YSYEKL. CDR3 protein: CASRPLGQVKETQYF. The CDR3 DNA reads TGCGCCAGTAGGCCCCTGGGACAGGTGAAAGAGACCCAGTACTTC.

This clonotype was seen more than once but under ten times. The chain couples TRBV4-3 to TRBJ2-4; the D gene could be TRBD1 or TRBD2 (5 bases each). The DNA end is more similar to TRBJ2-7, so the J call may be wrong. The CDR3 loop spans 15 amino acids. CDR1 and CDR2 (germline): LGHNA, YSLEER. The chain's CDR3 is CASSQDAGTDYEQYF. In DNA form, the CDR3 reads TGCGCCAGCAGCCAAGATGCTGGGACCGACTACGAGCAGTACTTC.

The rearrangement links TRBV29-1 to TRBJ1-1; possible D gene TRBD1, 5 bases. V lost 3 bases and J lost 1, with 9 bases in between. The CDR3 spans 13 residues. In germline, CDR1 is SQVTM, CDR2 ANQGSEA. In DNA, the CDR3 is TGCAGCGTTGACCGGGACCCGAACACTGAAGCTTTCTTT. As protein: CSVDRDPNTEAFF.

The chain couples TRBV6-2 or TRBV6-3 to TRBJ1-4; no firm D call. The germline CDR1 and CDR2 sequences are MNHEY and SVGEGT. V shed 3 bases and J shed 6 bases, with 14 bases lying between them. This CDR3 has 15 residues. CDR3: CASSYLRTRDEKLFF. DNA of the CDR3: TGTGCCAGCAGTTATCTGCGGACGAGAGATGAAAAACTGTTTTTT.

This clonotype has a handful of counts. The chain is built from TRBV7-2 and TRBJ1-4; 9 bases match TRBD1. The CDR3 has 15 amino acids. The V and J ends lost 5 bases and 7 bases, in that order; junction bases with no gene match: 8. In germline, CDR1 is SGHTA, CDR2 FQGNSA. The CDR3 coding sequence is TGTGCCAGCAGCCTCGCGGGACAGGGATTTGAAAAACTGTTTTTT. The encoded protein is CASSLAGQGFEKLFF.

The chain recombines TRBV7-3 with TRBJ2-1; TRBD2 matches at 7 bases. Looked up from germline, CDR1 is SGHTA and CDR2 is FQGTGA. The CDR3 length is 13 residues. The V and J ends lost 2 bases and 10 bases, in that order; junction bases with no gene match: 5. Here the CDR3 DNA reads TGTGCCAGCAGCTTATTCTCAGCGGGAGAGCAGTTCTTC. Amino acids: CASSLFSAGEQFF.

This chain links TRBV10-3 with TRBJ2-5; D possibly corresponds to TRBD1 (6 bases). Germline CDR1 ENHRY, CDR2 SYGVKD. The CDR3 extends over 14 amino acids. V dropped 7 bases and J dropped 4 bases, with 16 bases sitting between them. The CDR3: CAINSRGLVETQYF. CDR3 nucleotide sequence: TGTGCCATCAATAGCAGGGGCTTGGTAGAGACCCAGTACTTC.

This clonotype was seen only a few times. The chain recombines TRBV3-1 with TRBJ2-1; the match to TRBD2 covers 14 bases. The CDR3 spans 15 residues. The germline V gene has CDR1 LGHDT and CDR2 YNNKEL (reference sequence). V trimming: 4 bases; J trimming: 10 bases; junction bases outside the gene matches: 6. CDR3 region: CASSLGLAGVREQFF. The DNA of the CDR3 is TGTGCCAGCAGCCTGGGACTAGCGGGAGTGAGGGAGCAGTTCTTC.

For the CDR3, the DNA is TGTGCCATCAGTGAAGCGGGCGGGAGAACAGATACGCAGTATTTT. It yields the protein CAISEAGGRTDTQYF. The chain joins TRBV10-3 to TRBJ2-3; 7 nucleotides line up with TRBD2. The CDR3 covers 15 residues. Trimming cost V 3 bases and J 3 bases; bases outside gene matches: 6. Germline V gene data show CDR1 as ENHRY and CDR2 as SYGVKD.

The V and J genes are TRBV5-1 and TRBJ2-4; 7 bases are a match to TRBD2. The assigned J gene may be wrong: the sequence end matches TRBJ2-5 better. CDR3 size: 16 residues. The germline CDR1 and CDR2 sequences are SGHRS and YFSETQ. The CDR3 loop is CASSPRGGRPSETQYF. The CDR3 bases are TGCGCCAGCAGCCCCCGGGGCGGGAGACCATCAGAGACCCAGTACTTC.

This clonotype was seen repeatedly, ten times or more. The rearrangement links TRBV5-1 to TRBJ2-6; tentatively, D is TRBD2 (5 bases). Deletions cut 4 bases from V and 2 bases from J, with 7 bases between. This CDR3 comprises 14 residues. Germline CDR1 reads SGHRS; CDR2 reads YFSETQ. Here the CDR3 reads CASSEGAGANVLTF. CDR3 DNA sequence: TGCGCCAGCAGCGAGGGTGCTGGGGCCAACGTCCTGACTTTC.

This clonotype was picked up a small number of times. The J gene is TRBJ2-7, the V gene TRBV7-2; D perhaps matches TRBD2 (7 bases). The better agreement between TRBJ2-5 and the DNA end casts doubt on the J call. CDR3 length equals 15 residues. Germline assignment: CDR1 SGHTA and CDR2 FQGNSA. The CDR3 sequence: CASSRLAVGAETQYF. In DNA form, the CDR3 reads TGTGCCAGCAGCCGACTAGCAGTGGGGGCAGAGACCCAGTACTTC.